This paragraph covers one T cell receptor (beta chain) sequence. What it recognizes is unknown. The data were obtained in a study of T and B cells in COVID-19 patients. On the study more broadly: Peripheral blood came from COVID-19 patients with active infection or after recovery. Recovered patients mostly had mild to moderate COVID-19 managed as outpatients.

BIOMED2 TRB-A/B primer pools were used in multiplex TRB PCR. TCRdb re-analysed the multiplex PCR reads in MiXCR, keeping a single row per CDR3 protein. The sample contains 7,000 to 9,000 distinct CDR3 sequences, roughly two fifths of which appear only once. Notes on the study in general: Early severe-case samples and blood from mildly ill patients during symptoms were in short supply. Patients with COVID-19 reportedly showed strongly skewed T cell receptor beta variable and joining gene usage.

Trimming took off 5 bases at V and 3 bases at J, with 11 bases between the two ends. Germline V gene data show CDR1 as MNHEY and CDR2 as SVGAGI. The CDR3 totals 13 residues. From blood, roughly 220-550 ng of genomic DNA served as TRB template. The sample was blood. This TCR was sampled from a human donor with active COVID-19. The chain uses TRBV6-5 and TRBJ2-7, with D tentatively TRBD1 (6 bases). The CDR3 DNA reads as TGTGCCAGCAGTGACACAGGGCGCTACGAGCAGTACTTC. It translates to CASSDTGRYEQYF.